Below are 32 T cell receptor beta chains sequenced from a single sample in a study of blood T cell repertoires in COVID-19. The repertoire was sequenced with immunoSEQ multiplex PCR; TCRdb's copy has only in-frame clones and lacks some. The table lists some 500,000 clones, 70% to 90% of them singletons. Sequenced sample: PBMCs or T cells enriched from blood (not recorded which). Receptor source: a woman aged 40 to 50 who had recovered from COVID-19.

This chain links TRBV5-8 with TRBJ1-4; TRBD1 aligns across 8 bases. The CDR3 has 16 amino acids. The V segment lost 5 bases and the J segment 1 base; nucleotides outside the gene matches: 7. The germline V gene has CDR1 SGHTS and CDR2 YDEGEE. CDR3 sequence: CASRIGQGVTNEKLFF. For the CDR3, the DNA is TGTGCCAGCAGAATTGGACAGGGCGTAACTAATGAAAAACTGTTTTTT.

This chain uses TRBV9 with TRBJ2-3, with a tentative D call TRBD2 (6 bases). This CDR3 is 15 amino acids long. Germline CDR1 is SGDLS and CDR2 is YYNGEE. Trimming cost V 1 base and J 3 bases, with 12 bases left between them. The CDR3 DNA follows: TGTGCCAGCAGCGTACGCGGGCTAGCGACAGATACGCAGTATTTT. Translated, it gives CASSVRGLATDTQYF.

V is TRBV11-2 and J is TRBJ1-3; D call uncertain. Germline assignment: CDR1 SGHAT and CDR2 FQNNGV. Trimming cost V 1 base and J 8 bases, with 9 bases left between them. The CDR3 spans 13 residues. CDR3 amino acids: CASSLGLGDTIYF. CDR3 bases: TGTGCCAGCAGCTTAGGCCTGGGAGACACCATATATTTT.

The rearrangement links TRBV20-1 to TRBJ1-4; weak D call: TRBD1 (6 bases). The V end lost 3 bases, the J end lost 7 bases, and 12 bases lay between the germline ends. Per the germline V gene, CDR1 is DFQATT and CDR2 is SNEGSKA (reference sequence). The CDR3 is made up of 13 amino acids. DNA of the CDR3: TGCAGTGCTAGTGGGGGGGGCGGTGAAAAACTGTTTTTT. Protein sequence: CSASGGGGEKLFF.

In nucleotides, the CDR3 is TGTGCCAGAAGCTTGGCCCCTAGCGGAGGTTACGAGCAGTACTTC. Encoded protein: CARSLAPSGGYEQYF. This chain links TRBV5-3 with TRBJ2-7, with TRBD2 matching 7 bases. TRBV5-3 counts as an open reading frame of uncertain function. V gave up 0 bases and J gave up 4 bases; unmatched junction bases: 7. The CDR3 sequence is 15 residues long.

This clone was observed once. The chain uses TRBV7-8 and TRBJ1-2; 9 nucleotides match TRBD1. J was trimmed by 1 base and V by 3 bases; bases with no gene match: 3. Germline V gene sequence: CDR1 SGHVS, CDR2 FQNEAQ. The CDR3 extends over 15 amino acids. Here the CDR3 reads CASSFDRGVNYGYTF. The CDR3 bases are TGTGCCAGCAGCTTCGACAGGGGGGTTAACTATGGCTACACCTTC.

In its sample, this clone was seen once. The CDR3 bases are TGTGCCAGCAGCTCTACCCGACAGGGGGCGGGAGATACGCAGTATTTT. Encoded protein: CASSSTRQGAGDTQYF. The chain couples TRBV7-2 to TRBJ2-3; 10 bases line up with TRBD1. The length of the CDR3 is 16 residues. V shed 4 bases and J 5 bases; nucleotides not matched to a gene: 9. The germline V gene encodes CDR1 SGHTA and CDR2 FQGNSA. Using reference TRBV7-2 and TRBJ2-3 for the parts outside the CDR3, the full variable domain is GAGVSQSPSNKVTEKGKDVELRCDPISGHTALYWYRQSLGQGLEFLIYFQGNSAPDKSGLPSDRFSAERTGGSVSTLTIQRTQQEDSAVYLCASSSTRQGAGDTQYFGPGTRLTVL.

V gene TRBV30 combines with J gene TRBJ2-2; D gene unclear. CDR1 and CDR2 (germline): GTSNPN, SVGIG (reference sequence). CDR3 length: 13 amino acids. The ends were cut back, 1 base at V and 1 base at J, with 4 bases in the middle. CDR3 DNA: TGTGCCTGGAGTGCCAAGAACACCGGGGAGCTGTTTTTT. It translates to CAWSAKNTGELFF.

The chain combines TRBV6-2 or TRBV6-3 with TRBJ2-1; 7 bases are shared with TRBD2. This CDR3 comprises 15 residues. J lost 0 bases, V lost 5 bases, and 4 bases had no gene match. Germline V gene sequence: CDR1 MNHEY, CDR2 SVGEGT. The DNA of the CDR3 is TGTGCCAGCAGTACCGGGAGGAGCTCCTACAATGAGCAGTTCTTC. This codes for CASSTGRSSYNEQFF.

V is TRBV7-9 and J is TRBJ2-6; 7 positions match TRBD1. Germline V lookup: CDR1 SEHNR, CDR2 FQNEAQ (reference sequence). J was trimmed by 4 bases and V by 5 bases; bases with no gene match: 5. CDR3 length equals 15 residues. In nucleotides, the CDR3 is TGTGCCAGCAGCCCAGGGGGATCGGGGGCCAACGTCCTGACTTTC. Its translation: CASSPGGSGANVLTF.

The chain recombines TRBV2 with TRBJ1-2; maybe TRBD1 (5 bases). CDR1 SNHLY and CDR2 FYNNEI come from the germline V gene. This CDR3 contains 14 residues. Trimming cost V 4 bases and J 4 bases, with 13 bases left between them. The DNA for the CDR3 is TGTGCCAGCAGTGTACGCGGGGGGTCCTATGGCTACACCTTC. Translation gives CASSVRGGSYGYTF.

The chain carries TRBV11-2 and TRBJ1-2; maybe TRBD1 (5 bases). This CDR3 region has 16 residues. The germline V gene has CDR1 SGHAT and CDR2 FQNNGV. V dropped 3 bases and J dropped 2 bases, with 16 bases sitting between them. DNA for the CDR3: TGTGCCAGCAGCTTTCGGTCGGGGGTCGTAAACTATGGCTACACCTTC. The encoded protein is CASSFRSGVVNYGYTF.

The V gene is TRBV21-1, the J gene TRBJ1-2; TRBD1, the table's D call, lacks a check against the DNA. TRBV21-1 is noted as a pseudogene. The CDR3 runs 16 residues. The CDR3 region has the DNA TGTGCCAGCAGCAAAGTTAGGACAGGGAGGAACTATGGCTACACCTTC. It is translated as CASSKVRTGRNYGYTF.

CDR3 sequence: CASSPGGYNEQFF. The CDR3 DNA follows: TGTGCCAGCTCACCCGGGGGGTACAATGAGCAGTTCTTC. This sequence joins TRBV18 and TRBJ2-1; 7 nucleotides agree with TRBD2. The CDR3 runs 13 residues. V lost 3 bases and J lost 4; bases outside the gene matches: 0. Germline lookup yields CDR1 KGHSH and CDR2 LQKENI.

This chain connects TRBV7-6 to TRBJ1-5; the D is unclear. CDR1 is SGHVS, CDR2 FNYEAQ, per germline. The V and J ends lost 5 bases and 3 bases respectively, with 8 bases between them. This CDR3 has 13 residues. This CDR3 reads CASSLSLNQPQHF. The CDR3 nucleotides read TGTGCCAGCAGCCTCTCCCTCAATCAGCCCCAGCATTTT.

Concerning this clone itself: This same CDR3 is encoded by further DNA sequences in the sample. The chain couples TRBV7-9 to TRBJ2-7; D is uncertain. V lost 5 bases, J lost 2 bases, and 7 bases lay in between. This CDR3 has 12 residues. CDR1 SEHNR and CDR2 FQNEAQ come from the germline V gene (reference sequence). The CDR3 DNA sequence: TGTGCCAGCAGCGAAAGAGCCTACGAGCAGTACTTC. It translates to CASSERAYEQYF.

The rearrangement joins TRBV2 to TRBJ1-4; D uncertain. CDR1 and CDR2 (germline): SNHLY, FYNNEI. V was pared by 7 bases and J by 0 bases, with 9 bases between. This CDR3 region has 14 residues. The CDR3 is CASTRETTNEKLFF. The CDR3 nucleotides are TGTGCCAGCACTAGGGAGACAACTAATGAAAAACTGTTTTTT.

The rearrangement links TRBV28 to TRBJ1-1; TRBD1 agrees at 8 bases. Germline trimming cut 3 bases from V and 7 bases from J; bases unmatched to any gene: 7. Germline V gene sequence: CDR1 MDHEN, CDR2 SYDVKM. There are 14 residues in the CDR3. In nucleotides, the CDR3 is TGTGCCAGCAGTTTTATGACAGGGGCTAATGAAGCTTTCTTT. It encodes CASSFMTGANEAFF.

This clone was seen a few times. The chain joins TRBV21-1 to TRBJ2-2; TRBD1, as called in the table, went unchecked against the DNA. TRBV21-1 is a recognized pseudogene. The CDR3 contains 15 residues. CDR3 sequence reads: CASSKGRGQPKKMFF. In DNA, the CDR3 is TGTGCCAGCAGCAAAGGGAGGGGACAGCCCAAAAAGATGTTTTTT.

This chain joins TRBV25-1 and TRBJ1-1; D gene ambiguous. Trimming pared 7 bases from V and 4 bases from J, leaving 7 bases between. Germline V gives CDR1 MGHDK, CDR2 SYGVNS. The CDR3 runs to 11 residues. CDR3 in amino acids: CASTEGTEAFF. The CDR3 nucleotides are TGTGCCAGCACCGAGGGCACTGAAGCTTTCTTT.

V is TRBV18 and J is TRBJ2-3; 12 nucleotides line up with TRBD2. With 4 bases clipped from V and 0 bases from J, the junction kept 2 bases outside the gene matches. The CDR3 spans 16 residues. The V gene's germline CDR1 is KGHSH and CDR2 LQKENI. DNA for the CDR3: TGTGCCAGCTCACGTACTAGCGGGAGGAGCACAGATACGCAGTATTTT. Translating it yields CASSRTSGRSTDTQYF.

The chain uses TRBV4-2 and TRBJ1-2; TRBD1 matches 7 bases. CDR1 and CDR2 from the germline V gene are LGHNA and YNFKEQ. The CDR3 sequence is 13 residues long. The V segment lost 8 bases and the J segment 5 bases; nucleotides outside the gene matches: 8. This chain's CDR3 is CASRPGQLYGYTF. The CDR3 coding sequence is TGTGCCAGCCGACCGGGACAGTTATATGGCTACACCTTC.

This chain uses TRBV30 with TRBJ1-2; D call uncertain. This CDR3 has 14 amino acids. Trimming cost V 0 bases and J 4 bases, with 12 bases left between them. Germline V gene data show CDR1 as GTSNPN and CDR2 as SVGIG (reference sequence). CDR3 sequence: CAWSVLSTSYGYTF. The DNA for the CDR3 is TGTGCCTGGAGTGTACTTTCGACAAGCTATGGCTACACCTTC.

The J gene is TRBJ2-3, the V gene TRBV4-3; D not resolved. CDR3 size: 15 residues. Trimming removed 3 bases at V and 0 bases at J, with 10 bases between. Germline CDR1 is LGHNA and CDR2 is YSLEER. In DNA form, the CDR3 reads TGCGCCAGCAGCCAGCGAGCTACTAGCACAGATACGCAGTATTTT. This translates into CASSQRATSTDTQYF.

This chain connects TRBV6-5 to TRBJ1-6; D remains ambiguous. The germline CDR1 and CDR2 sequences are MNHEY and SVGAGI. The CDR3 length is 13 residues. The germline V and J ends were trimmed by 6 bases and 11 bases, with 14 bases remaining between them. CDR3 DNA sequence: TGTGCCAGCAGCATTACACGTACTACACCCCTCCACTTT. This gives the protein CASSITRTTPLHF.

The chain uses TRBV2 and TRBJ1-1; 7 bases line up with TRBD1. This CDR3 region has 14 residues. Germline lookup yields CDR1 SNHLY and CDR2 FYNNEI. The V segment lost 9 bases and the J segment 5 bases; nucleotides outside the gene matches: 12. CDR3 sequence: CARKTGAWVTEAFF. DNA of the CDR3: TGTGCCAGGAAAACAGGGGCGTGGGTTACTGAAGCTTTCTTT.

As DNA, the CDR3 is TGTGCCAGCAGTTATCCCCTCGAGACACCCGATTCACCCCTCCACTTT. Amino acid sequence: CASSYPLETPDSPLHF. This chain joins TRBV6-6 and TRBJ1-6; D is uncertain. V was pared by 3 bases and J by 8 bases, with 17 bases between. Per germline, CDR1 MNHNY and CDR2 SVGAGI (reference sequence). This CDR3 is 16 amino acids long.

This chain connects TRBV9 to TRBJ2-3; tentative D call: TRBD2 (6 bases). V was pared by 0 bases and J by 3 bases, with 14 bases between. The CDR3 totals 16 residues. CDR1 is SGDLS, CDR2 YYNGEE, per germline. The CDR3 bases are TGTGCCAGCAGCGTAGTTGCAACCGGGAGTACAGATACGCAGTATTTT. As protein: CASSVVATGSTDTQYF.

The chain couples TRBV7-8 to TRBJ2-7; 12 bases align to TRBD2. After removal of 4 bases from V and 1 base from J, the junction contained 8 bases not matched to a gene. The CDR3 consists of 17 residues. Germline V gene data show CDR1 as SGHVS and CDR2 as FQNEAQ. The CDR3 nucleotides are TGTGCCAGCAGCTACTCCCAAGGGACTAGCGGGTCCTACGAGCAGTACTTC. This translates into CASSYSQGTSGSYEQYF.

The V gene is TRBV19, the J gene TRBJ2-3; 7 bases map to TRBD1. From germline, CDR1 is LNHDA and CDR2 SQIVND (reference sequence). This CDR3 comprises 16 residues. The V and J ends lost 3 bases and 0 bases, in that order; junction bases with no gene match: 6. The CDR3 region is CASSIPRGSSTDTQYF. The CDR3 coding sequence is TGTGCCAGTAGTATCCCCAGGGGGTCTAGCACAGATACGCAGTATTTT.

The chain carries TRBV9 and TRBJ2-1; the D gene is possibly TRBD2 (6 bases). Germline V gives CDR1 SGDLS, CDR2 YYNGEE. V lost 5 bases, J lost 4 bases, and 16 bases lay in between. The CDR3 is 15 residues long. This CDR3 reads CASSLAREEYNEQFF. The CDR3 DNA reads TGTGCCAGCAGTCTCGCGAGGGAGGAGTACAATGAGCAGTTCTTC.

The chain is built from TRBV10-1 and TRBJ2-3, with no clear D. CDR3 size: 14 residues. With 6 bases removed from V and 1 base from J, the gap between germline ends came to 11 bases. The germline gives CDR1 WNHNN, CDR2 SYGVQD (reference sequence). The CDR3 nucleotides are TGCGCCAGCAGGAGAGGCAGTCGCACAGATACGCAGTATTTT. Encoded protein: CASRRGSRTDTQYF.